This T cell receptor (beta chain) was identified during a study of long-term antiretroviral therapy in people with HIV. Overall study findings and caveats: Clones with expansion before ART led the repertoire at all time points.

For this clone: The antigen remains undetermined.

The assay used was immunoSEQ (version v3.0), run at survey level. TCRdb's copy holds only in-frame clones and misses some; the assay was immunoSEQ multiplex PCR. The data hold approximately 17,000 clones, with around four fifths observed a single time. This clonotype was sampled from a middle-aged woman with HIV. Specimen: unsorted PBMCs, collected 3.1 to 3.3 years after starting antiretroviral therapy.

CDR3 sequence: CASSPEQSSGANVLTF. For the CDR3, the DNA is TGCGCCAGCAGCCCGGAGCAGAGCTCTGGGGCCAACGTCCTGACTTTC. This chain connects TRBV5-1 to TRBJ2-6; D is uncertain. The CDR3 loop spans 16 amino acids. From germline, CDR1 is SGHRS and CDR2 YFSETQ. V lost 4 bases and J 0 bases, leaving 11 bases between the germline ends.